What follows are 30 T cell receptor beta chains derived from one specimen sequenced in a study of T-cell memory formation after mild COVID-19. TCRdb recomputed calls from the 5' RACE reads with MiXCR, one row per CDR3 protein. The table records 400,000 or so distinct CDR3 sequences, around 20% of them present only once. Sequencing used PBMCs or a T cell subset sorted from them (not recorded which). These receptors all stem from an adult woman who had mild COVID-19 (a few samples of this study predate the infection). Cell type and time point are not known.

This clonotype was picked up many times. The chain uses TRBV18 and TRBJ2-2; D is possibly TRBD1 or TRBD2 (6 bases each). The germline V gene encodes CDR1 KGHSH and CDR2 LQKENI. CDR3 length: 16 residues. V was pared by 4 bases and J by 4 bases, with 16 bases between. The CDR3 bases are TGTGCCAGCTCACTGTCGGGGGCGCGAGGCACCGGGGAGCTGTTTTTT. Amino acids: CASSLSGARGTGELFF.

This clonotype was seen a handful of times. The V and J genes are TRBV6-5 and TRBJ2-7; D ambiguous. The germline V gene has CDR1 MNHEY and CDR2 SVGAGI. The CDR3 runs to 14 residues. V lost 5 bases and J 2 bases, leaving 13 bases between the germline ends. The CDR3 spells CASSRYGRTYEQYF. The CDR3 DNA is TGTGCCAGCAGTCGGTACGGCAGGACCTACGAGCAGTACTTC.

The chain links TRBV5-6 to TRBJ2-7; possibly TRBD2 for D (5 bases). The V gene's germline CDR1 is SGHDT and CDR2 YYEEEE. The CDR3 is made up of 16 amino acids. Trimming took off 6 bases at V and 7 bases at J, with 26 bases between the two ends. In DNA, the CDR3 is TGTGCCAGCACTCTACACCCAGTCCTACGGGATCGGGAGCAGTACTTC. Residues: CASTLHPVLRDREQYF.

This clonotype was seen many times. The rearrangement joins TRBV7-9 to TRBJ1-1, with TRBD1 as a possible D gene (6 bases). Germline CDR1 is SEHNR and CDR2 is FQNEAQ (reference sequence). V was clipped by 1 base and J by 0 bases, with 18 bases between them. This CDR3 is 18 amino acids long. The CDR3 loop reads CASSLGSLSGEMNTEAFF. CDR3 DNA: TGTGCCAGCAGCTTAGGTTCGTTGTCAGGGGAAATGAACACTGAAGCTTTCTTT. The full variable domain, with the rest looked up from reference TRBV7-9 and TRBJ1-1, is DTGVSQNPRHKITKRGQNVTFRCDPISEHNRLYWYRQTLGQGPEFLTYFQNEAQLEKSRLLSDRFSAERPKGSFSTLEIQRTEQGDSAMYLCASSLGSLSGEMNTEAFFGQGTRLTVV.

The V call is TRBV27, the J call TRBJ2-1; D is uncertain. Between the trimmed V and J ends, which lost 5 bases and 3 bases, there was a span of 5 bases. The CDR3 length is 12 residues. Germline V gene sequence: CDR1 MNHEY, CDR2 SMNVEV (reference sequence). The CDR3 loop is CASSNDYNEQFF. CDR3 sequence (DNA): TGTGCCAGCAGTAATGACTACAATGAGCAGTTCTTC.

The chain is built from TRBV24-1 and TRBJ2-2; possible D gene TRBD2, 6 bases. V shed 6 bases and J shed 6 bases, with 25 bases lying between them. The germline gives CDR1 KGHDR, CDR2 SFDVKD. The CDR3 is 18 residues long. CDR3 region: CATSPTPGFDPSAGELFF. CDR3 coding DNA: TGTGCCACCAGTCCAACCCCCGGTTTTGACCCTAGCGCCGGGGAGCTGTTTTTT.

The rearrangement uses TRBV18 and TRBJ2-7; TRBD2 might be the D (6 bases). The V gene lost 6 bases and the J gene lost 2 bases, with 20 bases spanning the gap. Germline V gene lookup returns CDR1 KGHSH and CDR2 LQKENI. This CDR3 has 16 amino acids. This CDR3 is CASSKEGVGGTYEQYF. The CDR3 DNA reads TGTGCCAGCTCTAAGGAGGGAGTTGGGGGTACCTACGAGCAGTACTTC.

This clonotype was detected only a few times. The rearrangement joins TRBV5-1 to TRBJ2-7; the match to TRBD1 covers 9 bases. V dropped 1 base and J dropped 2; count of bases not matched to a gene: 7. This CDR3 is 16 amino acids long. CDR1 and CDR2 (germline): SGHRS, YFSETQ. The CDR3 nucleotides read TGCGCCAGCAGCTTGTCCGGGACAGGGTCGGCCTACGAGCAGTACTTC. It is translated as CASSLSGTGSAYEQYF.

This clonotype was seen only a few times. The CDR3 DNA is TGTGCCAGCAGCCAAGATGGGCCCGTAAATAATGAGCAGTTCTTC. Translating gives CASSQDGPVNNEQFF. V and J are TRBV4-2 and TRBJ2-1, with D unresolved. Trimming shortened V by 0 bases and J by 7 bases, and 13 bases separated the two germline ends. Germline V CDR1 and CDR2: LGHNA, YNFKEQ. This CDR3 has 15 residues.

The chain has TRBV12-3 or TRBV12-4 and TRBJ1-2; tentatively, D is TRBD1 (5 bases). The CDR3 is 15 residues long. V was trimmed by 6 bases and J by 2 bases, leaving 16 bases between them. The CDR3 spells CASSPGGAPNYGYTF. The CDR3 region has the DNA TGTGCCAGCAGCCCTGGTGGGGCCCCCAACTATGGCTACACCTTC.

This clonotype has just a few counts. The chain couples TRBV4-1 to TRBJ2-5; 9 bases agree with TRBD1. Germline V gene sequence: CDR1 MGHRA, CDR2 YSYEKL. The V gene end was trimmed by 1 base and the J gene end by 5 bases; junction bases not matched to a gene: 8. The CDR3 consists of 16 residues. CDR3 in amino acids: CASSQVQGAPGETQYF. As DNA, the CDR3 is TGCGCCAGCAGCCAAGTACAGGGGGCGCCGGGGGAGACCCAGTACTTC.

This clonotype showed up just a few times. The chain is built from TRBV12-3 or TRBV12-4 and TRBJ2-2, with TRBD1 matching over 8 bases. The CDR3 is 17 amino acids. V shed 1 base, J shed 6 bases, and the junction held 10 bases outside the gene matches. CDR3 in amino acids: CASSLGGWTGTAGELFF. The DNA of the CDR3 is TGTGCCAGCAGTTTAGGGGGGTGGACAGGGACCGCCGGGGAGCTGTTTTTT.

This clonotype was seen repeatedly, ten times or more. This sequence joins TRBV11-2 and TRBJ2-3, with D possibly called TRBD1 or TRBD2 (7 bases each). This CDR3 comprises 17 residues. Germline-derived CDR1 and CDR2 are SGHAT and FQNNGV. Trimming took off 5 bases at V and 2 bases at J, with 20 bases between the two ends. The CDR3 DNA follows: TGTGCCAGCAGCCCAGGGGGGTCGGGGGGCTACACAGATACGCAGTATTTT. It specifies CASSPGGSGGYTDTQYF.

This clonotype occurred a few times. The chain joins TRBV5-1 to TRBJ2-1, with a possible D match to TRBD2 (5 bases). CDR3 length: 13 residues. V lost 5 bases and J lost 5, with 11 bases in between. Germline-derived CDR1 and CDR2 are SGHRS and YFSETQ. This chain's CDR3 is CASSYGADNEQFF. Written as DNA, the CDR3 is TGCGCCAGCAGTTACGGAGCGGACAATGAGCAGTTCTTC.

CDR3 nucleotide sequence: TGTGCCAGCGGGGACCCAGGGGCTGGGGCCAACGTCCTGACTTTC. Translating it yields CASGDPGAGANVLTF. The chain has TRBV6-5 and TRBJ2-6, with a possible D match to TRBD1 (6 bases). This CDR3 region has 15 residues. Germline V gene data show CDR1 as MNHEY and CDR2 as SVGAGI. The germline V and J ends were trimmed by 8 bases and 2 bases, with 13 bases remaining between them.

The chain links TRBV7-3 to TRBJ2-1; 8 bases match TRBD2. V shed 0 bases, J shed 3 bases, and the junction held 4 bases outside the gene matches. The germline CDR1 and CDR2 sequences are SGHTA and FQGTGA. This CDR3 has 16 residues. This CDR3 is CASSLTAGGGYNEQFF. DNA of the CDR3: TGTGCCAGCAGCTTAACGGCGGGAGGAGGCTACAATGAGCAGTTCTTC.

This clonotype was detected only a few times. The V call is TRBV15, the J call TRBJ2-7; TRBD1 might be the D (6 bases). Trimming took off 4 bases at V and 6 bases at J, with 16 bases between the two ends. The germline V gene has CDR1 LNHNV and CDR2 YYDKDF (reference sequence). The length of the CDR3 is 14 residues. The CDR3 reads CATSTRAKGVEQYF. The DNA for the CDR3 is TGTGCCACCAGCACCCGGGCGAAGGGGGTCGAGCAGTACTTC.

The chain employs TRBV5-4 and TRBJ2-3, with 9 bases matching TRBD2. The length of the CDR3 is 17 residues. CDR1 and CDR2 (germline): SGHNT, YYREEE (reference sequence). Trimming removed 2 bases from V and 4 bases from J; junction bases left unmatched: 11. The DNA for the CDR3 is TGTGCCAGCAGCTTTAAGGAGGCTAGCGGGATGTCAGATACGCAGTATTTT. It encodes CASSFKEASGMSDTQYF.

This clonotype was observed many times. V usage is TRBV4-2 and J usage is TRBJ2-1; D may be TRBD1 (6 bases). V was shortened by 1 base and J by 11 bases, with 6 bases between the two germline ends. Per the germline V gene, CDR1 is LGHNA and CDR2 is YNFKEQ. The CDR3 runs to 11 residues. The CDR3 protein is CASSQGGQQFF. CDR3 DNA: TGTGCCAGCAGCCAAGGGGGGCAGCAGTTCTTC.

The chain joins TRBV4-1 to TRBJ2-5, with TRBD2 matching over 11 bases. CDR3 size: 18 residues. In germline, CDR1 is MGHRA, CDR2 YSYEKL. V shed 3 bases and J 1 base; nucleotides not matched to a gene: 10. The CDR3 spells CASSHRGELAGVQETQYF. CDR3 DNA sequence: TGCGCCAGCAGCCACCGTGGGGAACTAGCGGGGGTCCAAGAGACCCAGTACTTC.

The chain combines TRBV10-3 with TRBJ2-5; D is undetermined. With 3 bases removed from V and 2 bases from J, the gap between germline ends came to 1 base. This CDR3 comprises 11 residues. Germline values: CDR1 ENHRY, CDR2 SYGVKD. The CDR3, as DNA: TGTGCCATCAGTGATCAAGAGACCCAGTACTTC. Encoded protein: CAISDQETQYF.

This chain connects TRBV6-5 to TRBJ1-2; the D is unclear. The germline gives CDR1 MNHEY, CDR2 SVGAGI. The CDR3 loop spans 15 amino acids. The ends were cut back, 0 bases at V and 4 bases at J, with 12 bases in the middle. The CDR3 spells CASSYSKGLSYGYTF. The CDR3 DNA reads TGTGCCAGCAGTTACTCGAAAGGGCTGAGCTATGGCTACACCTTC.

The V and J genes are TRBV7-2 and TRBJ2-1, with 7 nucleotides matching TRBD2. With 1 base clipped from V and 4 bases from J, the junction kept 1 base outside the gene matches. Germline-derived CDR1 and CDR2 are SGHTA and FQGNSA. The CDR3 runs to 14 residues. CDR3 DNA: TGTGCCAGCAGCTTAGAACTAGCGTACAATGAGCAGTTCTTC. This sequence encodes CASSLELAYNEQFF.

The chain uses TRBV29-1 and TRBJ2-1, with 8 bases matching TRBD1. The CDR3 is made up of 15 amino acids. The V gene's germline CDR1 is SQVTM and CDR2 ANQGSEA. The V and J ends lost 0 bases and 7 bases, in that order; junction bases with no gene match: 8. This CDR3 reads CSVEDPGQGLNEQFF. The CDR3 bases are TGCAGCGTTGAAGATCCCGGACAGGGCCTAAATGAGCAGTTCTTC.

The chain recombines TRBV5-6 with TRBJ2-5, with D perhaps matching TRBD1 (6 bases). The CDR3 is 14 amino acids. V was trimmed by 4 bases and J by 1 base, leaving 11 bases between them. The germline V gene has CDR1 SGHDT and CDR2 YYEEEE. CDR3 DNA: TGTGCCAGCAGCCGTCGACAGGTCCAAGAGACCCAGTACTTC. Its protein is CASSRRQVQETQYF.

The chain carries TRBV20-1 and TRBJ1-2; tentatively, D is TRBD1 (6 bases). Germline-derived CDR1 and CDR2 are DFQATT and SNEGSKA (reference sequence). This CDR3 has 14 amino acids. Trimming took off 3 bases at V and 7 bases at J, with 18 bases between the two ends. The CDR3 reads CSASPTGYRTGYTF. The CDR3 DNA reads TGCAGTGCTAGCCCCACAGGGTACAGAACTGGCTACACCTTC.

There are a few counts of this clonotype. The chain links TRBV6-7 to TRBJ2-5; D uncertain. TRBV6-7 is flagged as an ORF with uncertain function. The CDR3 is 10 residues long. This chain's CDR3 is CVGRTETQYF. The CDR3 DNA reads TGTGTTGGCCGAACTGAGACCCAGTACTTC.

The rearrangement uses TRBV20-1 and TRBJ2-3; D unresolved. The CDR3 length is 13 residues. Between the trimmed V and J ends, which lost 7 bases and 4 bases, there was a span of 15 bases. Looked up from germline, CDR1 is DFQATT and CDR2 is SNEGSKA (reference sequence). DNA for the CDR3: TGCAGTGTTTTGCCCCGGCGCGCAGATACGCAGTATTTT. Amino acid sequence: CSVLPRRADTQYF.

This rearrangement joins TRBV7-9 to TRBJ1-1, with D uncertain. V dropped 0 bases and J dropped 4 bases, with 9 bases sitting between them. Germline V gene lookup returns CDR1 SEHNR and CDR2 FQNEAQ (reference sequence). CDR3 length equals 14 residues. The CDR3 nucleotides are TGTGCCAGCAGCTTAGCTTCGGCCCCCACTGAAGCTTTCTTT. This gives the protein CASSLASAPTEAFF.

This clonotype was seen more than once but under ten times. V and J are TRBV5-8 and TRBJ2-2; D may be TRBD1 (5 bases). Per the germline V gene, CDR1 is SGHTS and CDR2 is YDEGEE. The CDR3 loop spans 16 amino acids. The V end lost 0 bases, the J end lost 0 bases, and 9 bases lay between the germline ends. Here the CDR3 DNA reads TGTGCCAGCAGCTTGGGCGACAGAACGAACACCGGGGAGCTGTTTTTT. Protein product: CASSLGDRTNTGELFF.